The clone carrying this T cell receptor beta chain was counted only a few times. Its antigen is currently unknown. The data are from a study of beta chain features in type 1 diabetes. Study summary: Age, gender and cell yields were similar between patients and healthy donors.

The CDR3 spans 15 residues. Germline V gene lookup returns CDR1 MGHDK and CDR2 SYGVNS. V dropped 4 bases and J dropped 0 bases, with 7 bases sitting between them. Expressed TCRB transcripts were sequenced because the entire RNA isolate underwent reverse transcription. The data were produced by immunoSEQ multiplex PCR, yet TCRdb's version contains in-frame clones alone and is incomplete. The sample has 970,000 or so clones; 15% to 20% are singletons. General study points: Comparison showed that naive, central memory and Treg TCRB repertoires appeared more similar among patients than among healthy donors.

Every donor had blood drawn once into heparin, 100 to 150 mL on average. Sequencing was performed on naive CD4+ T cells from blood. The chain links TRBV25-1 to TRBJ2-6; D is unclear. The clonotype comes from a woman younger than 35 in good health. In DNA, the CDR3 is TGTGCCAGCAGTGGCGATCTCTCTGGGGCCAACGTCCTGACTTTC. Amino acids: CASSGDLSGANVLTF.